One and the same sample provided the 14 T cell receptor beta chains below, sequenced in a study of yellow fever vaccine responses in identical twins. From the RT-PCR reads, TCRdb called clonotypes with MiXCR, one entry per CDR3 protein. Of 750 to 1,000 distinct CDR3 sequences in the sample, about 80% were seen once. The material sequenced was T cells from blood (PBMCs), unsorted or a sorted subset (not recorded which), taken before or after yellow fever vaccination (not recorded which). The receptors were sampled from a female donor who received the yellow fever vaccine.

This sequence joins TRBV24-1 and TRBJ1-2; D gene uncertain. Germline loops: CDR1 KGHDR, CDR2 SFDVKD. Deletions cut 8 bases from V and 3 bases from J, with 12 bases between. This CDR3 has 13 amino acids. This chain's CDR3 is CATKPAGYYGYTF. In DNA, the CDR3 is TGTGCCACCAAGCCAGCGGGGTACTATGGCTACACCTTC.

The V call is TRBV2, the J call TRBJ1-5, with D uncertain. The CDR3 has 15 amino acids. The germline V gene encodes CDR1 SNHLY and CDR2 FYNNEI. V lost 1 base to trimming and J lost 9 bases, with 16 bases between them. Here the CDR3 DNA reads TGTGCCAGCAGTGAAGGTGGGCAGGATCAGTTGCCCCAGCATTTT. It translates to CASSEGGQDQLPQHF.

In this sample, this clonotype turned up a few times. The chain combines TRBV7-9 with TRBJ1-1, with D possibly matching TRBD1 (5 bases). CDR1 is SEHNR, CDR2 FQNEAQ, per germline (reference sequence). V lost 6 bases to trimming and J lost 5 bases, with 13 bases between them. The CDR3 length is 13 residues. CDR3 nucleotide sequence: TGTGCCAGCAGTTATCTCCAGGGTACTGAAGCTTTCTTT. Its protein is CASSYLQGTEAFF.

Relative to its sample, this clonotype is hyperexpanded (1% or more). The gene calls are TRBV30 and TRBJ1-2, with TRBD1 as a possible D gene (6 bases). From germline, CDR1 is GTSNPN and CDR2 SVGIG (reference sequence). Trimming took 1 base from V and 4 from J, leaving 13 bases between them. The CDR3 length is 14 residues. The CDR3 nucleotides are TGTGCCTGGAGTGAGGGGGAGTGGAGCTATGGCTACACCTTC. It encodes CAWSEGEWSYGYTF.

This sequence joins TRBV29-1 and TRBJ2-7; perhaps TRBD2 as D (7 bases). Deletions cut 2 bases from V and 4 bases from J, with 15 bases between. This CDR3 comprises 14 residues. Germline-derived CDR1 and CDR2 are SQVTM and ANQGSEA. For the CDR3, the DNA is TGCAGCGTTGAACCCAGGGGAGGGGAGTACGAGCAGTACTTC. Residues: CSVEPRGGEYEQYF.

There are a few counts of this clonotype. V and J are TRBV7-9 and TRBJ2-7; tentative D call: TRBD2 (7 bases). The CDR3 has 12 amino acids. The V end was cut by 7 bases, the J end by 7 bases, with 14 bases between. Looked up from germline, CDR1 is SEHNR and CDR2 is FQNEAQ (reference sequence). The DNA of the CDR3 is TGTGCCAGCACCGGGGGGCGCTGGGAGCAGTACTTC. This encodes CASTGGRWEQYF.

The chain uses TRBV4-3 and TRBJ2-1, with D possibly matching TRBD1 (6 bases). Germline assignment: CDR1 LGHNA and CDR2 YSLEER. There are 16 residues in the CDR3. With 0 bases removed from V and 0 bases from J, the gap between germline ends came to 9 bases. The DNA for the CDR3 is TGCGCCAGCAGCCAAGACCTAGGGGGCTCCTACAATGAGCAGTTCTTC. Translation: CASSQDLGGSYNEQFF.

In this sample, this clonotype turned up once. The chain has TRBV9 and TRBJ2-4; 14 bases are shared with TRBD2. The CDR3 is 16 residues long. The ends lost 4 bases at V and 8 bases at J; junction bases unmatched: 8. CDR1 is SGDLS, CDR2 YYNGEE, per germline. The CDR3 spells CASSPLTSGGADIQYF. DNA for the CDR3: TGTGCCAGCAGCCCTCTGACTAGCGGGGGGGCAGACATTCAGTACTTC.

V is TRBV4-1 and J is TRBJ2-5, with D tentatively TRBD1 or TRBD2 (5 bases each). This CDR3 has 14 residues. Germline CDR1 is MGHRA and CDR2 is YSYEKL. V was cut by 2 bases and J by 1 base, with 8 bases left in between. CDR3 region: CASSQRDGQETQYF. Here the CDR3 DNA reads TGCGCCAGCAGCCAACGGGACGGCCAAGAGACCCAGTACTTC.

The chain recombines TRBV29-1 with TRBJ2-5; D remains ambiguous. Germline V gives CDR1 SQVTM, CDR2 ANQGSEA. CDR3 length: 9 amino acids. Trimming left V 7 bases short and J 5 bases short, with 5 bases between. CDR3 in amino acids: CSAGETQYF. As DNA, the CDR3 is TGCAGCGCTGGGGAGACCCAGTACTTC.

This clonotype was detected only a few times. V and J are TRBV6-1 and TRBJ1-6, with 10 bases fitting TRBD1. Trimming at V came to 6 bases and at J to 5 bases, leaving 1 base not matched to a gene. CDR1 and CDR2 from the germline V gene are MNHNS and SASEGT. The CDR3 consists of 14 residues. CDR3 DNA sequence: TGTGCCAGCAGCGGGACAGGGGATAATTCACCCCTCCACTTT. It codes for CASSGTGDNSPLHF.

This clonotype showed up just once. The chain has TRBV6-1 and TRBJ1-2, with unresolved D. V shed 7 bases and J shed 8 bases, with 20 bases lying between them. The CDR3 sequence is 14 residues long. Germline CDR1 is MNHNS and CDR2 is SASEGT. The CDR3, as DNA: TGTGCCAGCAACCCCTCCGGCCCTCTTGGGGGCTACACCTTC. Its protein is CASNPSGPLGGYTF.

This chain connects TRBV7-3 to TRBJ2-1, with 7 bases lining up with TRBD2. CDR1 SGHTA and CDR2 FQGTGA come from the germline V gene. This CDR3 region has 12 residues. The junction had 3 bases not matched to a gene; V was cut back by 8 bases and J by 5 bases. The CDR3 DNA reads as TGTGCCAGCGGCCGGGGGGACAATGAGCAGTTCTTC. Protein: CASGRGDNEQFF.

This clonotype appeared once. This chain connects TRBV2 to TRBJ2-2; D is possibly TRBD2 (5 bases). CDR3 length: 12 amino acids. CDR1 is SNHLY, CDR2 FYNNEI, per germline. V was clipped by 10 bases and J by 4 bases, with 10 bases between them. The CDR3 here is CATRLSTGELFF. In nucleotides, the CDR3 is TGTGCCACTCGACTATCCACCGGGGAGCTGTTTTTT.